This paragraph covers one T cell receptor beta chain sequence. What it recognizes is unknown. The sample belongs to a study of blood T cells in healthy people across ages. The germline V and J ends were trimmed by 0 bases and 2 bases, with 17 bases remaining between them. The germline V gene encodes CDR1 DFQATT and CDR2 SNEGSKA (reference sequence). The CDR3 extends over 17 amino acids. Study conclusions and caveats: Long-lived donors exceeded aged donors in naive CD4+ cells and diversity. Changes in expanded clonotypes were possibly confounded, as the CMV status of donors was unknown.

A second PCR, run for 7 to 11 cycles, used a sample-barcoded 5' primer plus a J-beta primer mix. Any given sample supplied a minimum of 2.5 million CDR3-containing paired-end reads. Via MiXCR, TCRdb re-called the 5' RACE reads, giving one row per CDR3 protein. The sample carries some 1.5 million distinct CDR3 sequences, approximately 43% recorded once. Samples each yielded at least 5.5 micrograms of total RNA. This chain joins TRBV20-1 and TRBJ2-1; the D gene could be TRBD1 or TRBD2 (6 bases each). The receptor comes from a woman between 18 and 29 years old in good health. The specimen was blood. This CDR3 is CSARDFGGPDAYNEQFF. CDR3 nucleotide sequence: TGCAGTGCTAGAGATTTTGGGGGGCCAGACGCCTACAATGAGCAGTTCTTC.